Below are 17 T cell receptor beta chains sequenced from a single sample in a study of T cell changes during pregnancy in multiple sclerosis. Using immunoSEQ multiplex PCR, the repertoire was profiled, and TCRdb retains in-frame clones only, with some absent. Among tens of thousands of clones listed, almost 90% were seen once. The sample was peripheral blood, taken in the first trimester of pregnancy. The receptors here all came from a female donor in good health, enrolled as a control in a pregnancy study.

The J gene is TRBJ2-1, the V gene TRBV5-4, with no clear D. The CDR3 runs to 12 residues. Germline-derived CDR1 and CDR2 are SGHNT and YYREEE (reference sequence). V dropped 2 bases and J dropped 8 bases, with 8 bases sitting between them. The CDR3 region is CASSLPRDEQFF. CDR3 bases: TGTGCCAGCAGCTTACCACGGGATGAGCAGTTCTTC. The variable domain in full, completed from reference TRBV5-4 and TRBJ2-1, reads ETGVTQSPTHLIKTRGQQVTLRCSSQSGHNTVSWYQQALGQGPQFIFQYYREEENGRGNFPPRFSGLQFPNYSSELNVNALELDDSALYLCASSLPRDEQFFGPGTRLTVL.

The chain joins TRBV9 to TRBJ2-5; TRBD2 matches 11 bases. Germline assignment: CDR1 SGDLS and CDR2 YYNGEE. The CDR3 has 15 amino acids. V lost 3 bases and J lost 7; bases outside the gene matches: 8. CDR3 DNA sequence: TGTGCCAGCAGCGGAGTTAGCGGGGGGGGCGGGACCCAGTACTTC. Translated, it gives CASSGVSGGGGTQYF.

The gene calls are TRBV15 and TRBJ2-3, with 10 bases aligning to TRBD1. Trimming removed 7 bases from V and 6 bases from J; junction bases left unmatched: 13. Germline V gives CDR1 LNHNV, CDR2 YYDKDF (reference sequence). The CDR3 loop spans 16 amino acids. CDR3 DNA: TGTGCCACCACCCTACGGACAGGGGGGCGAGTTGATACGCAGTATTTT. Residues: CATTLRTGGRVDTQYF.

The chain couples TRBV10-3 to TRBJ1-6; tentatively, D is TRBD1 (5 bases). Germline CDR1 and CDR2: ENHRY and SYGVKD. Trimming took off 6 bases at V and 5 bases at J, with 11 bases between the two ends. The CDR3 length is 14 residues. CDR3 residues: CAIRSTANNSPLHF. The CDR3 DNA follows: TGTGCCATCAGGTCGACAGCAAATAATTCACCCCTCCACTTT.

The gene calls are TRBV4-2 and TRBJ1-2; weak D call: TRBD1 (5 bases). V was cut by 2 bases and J by 10 bases, with 23 bases left in between. Germline V lookup: CDR1 LGHNA, CDR2 YNFKEQ. The CDR3 consists of 16 residues. CDR3 bases: TGTGCCAGCAGCCAACGAGTGAGCAGGGCCACTCCAATCTACACCTTC. This translates into CASSQRVSRATPIYTF.

The chain employs TRBV6-5 and TRBJ2-1; D unresolved. Germline V gives CDR1 MNHEY, CDR2 SVGAGI. V lost 6 bases and J 1 base, leaving 13 bases between the germline ends. The CDR3 is 15 residues long. The CDR3 region has the DNA TGTGCCAGCAGCCGGCCCCGGCGGTCCTACAATGAGCAGTTCTTC. Its translation: CASSRPRRSYNEQFF.

The rearrangement joins TRBV5-1 to TRBJ2-1; a weak D match, TRBD1 (5 bases). The length of the CDR3 is 13 residues. Between the trimmed V and J ends, which lost 7 bases and 6 bases, there was a span of 14 bases. Germline CDR1 SGHRS, CDR2 YFSETQ. The CDR3 is CASGSRVRNEQFF. For the CDR3, the DNA is TGCGCCAGCGGGTCCAGGGTTCGCAATGAGCAGTTCTTC.

The gene calls are TRBV29-1 and TRBJ1-5; 10 nucleotides line up with TRBD1. This CDR3 is 17 amino acids long. Trimming cost V 5 bases and J 0 bases; bases outside gene matches: 10. Germline loops: CDR1 SQVTM, CDR2 ANQGSEA. The CDR3 DNA follows: TGCAGCGTTCCCCGCGACAGGGGGCCCCATAGCAATCAGCCCCAGCATTTT. This gives the protein CSVPRDRGPHSNQPQHF.

CDR3 residues: CASSQSRTSGNTGELFF. CDR3 in DNA: TGCGCCAGCAGTCAATCTCGGACTAGCGGTAACACCGGGGAGCTGTTTTTT. V and J are TRBV23-1 and TRBJ2-2; TRBD2 matches at 10 bases. TRBV23-1 is annotated as an ORF whose role is uncertain. The CDR3 has 17 amino acids. V shed 0 bases, J shed 2 bases, and the junction held 3 bases outside the gene matches.

The chain links TRBV7-8 to TRBJ2-2; 10 bases agree with TRBD1. Looked up from germline, CDR1 is SGHVS and CDR2 is FQNEAQ. The trim removed 4 bases at V and 3 bases at J, leaving 2 bases unmatched. The CDR3 loop spans 15 amino acids. This chain's CDR3 is CASSSGTGDTGELFF. CDR3 nucleotides: TGTGCCAGCAGCTCAGGGACAGGGGACACCGGGGAGCTGTTTTTT.

This sequence joins TRBV4-3 and TRBJ2-1; 15 positions agree with TRBD2. With 0 bases clipped from V and 6 bases from J, the junction kept 0 bases outside the gene matches. Germline loops: CDR1 LGHNA, CDR2 YSLEER. This CDR3 is built from 16 residues. In DNA, the CDR3 is TGCGCCAGCAGCCAAGAGGGACTAGCGGGAGGCAATGAGCAGTTCTTC. Its protein product is CASSQEGLAGGNEQFF.

In this sample, this clone turned up once. The V and J genes are TRBV28 and TRBJ1-3; D gene uncertain. CDR1 is MDHEN and CDR2 is SYDVKM in the germline V gene. There are 13 residues in the CDR3. V lost 2 bases and J 5 bases, leaving 7 bases between the germline ends. The CDR3 sequence: CASSLTVRNTIYF. In nucleotides, the CDR3 is TGTGCCAGCAGTTTAACAGTGAGAAACACCATATATTTT.

V gene TRBV9 combines with J gene TRBJ1-2; D is ambiguous. Trimming took off 2 bases at V and 6 bases at J, with 5 bases between the two ends. The CDR3 contains 11 residues. The germline gives CDR1 SGDLS, CDR2 YYNGEE. CDR3 DNA: TGTGCCAGCAGCGTGGCGGATGGCTACACCTTC. It is translated as CASSVADGYTF.

The gene calls are TRBV5-1 and TRBJ2-3; 11 bases are shared with TRBD2. The germline V gene encodes CDR1 SGHRS and CDR2 YFSETQ. V trimming: 4 bases; J trimming: 1 base; junction bases outside the gene matches: 23. The CDR3 length is 22 residues. The CDR3 here is CASSARPRGGLAGIPRTDTQYF. CDR3 sequence (DNA): TGCGCCAGCAGCGCCCGACCTAGGGGAGGACTAGCGGGTATACCCCGCACAGATACGCAGTATTTT.

This clone has a handful of counts. This rearrangement joins TRBV7-9 to TRBJ1-1, with 9 bases identical to TRBD1. V shed 3 bases, J shed 3 bases, and the junction held 5 bases outside the gene matches. CDR1 is SEHNR and CDR2 is FQNEAQ in the germline V gene (reference sequence). The CDR3 consists of 15 residues. This CDR3 is CASSLGTGLDTEAFF. DNA for the CDR3: TGTGCCAGCAGCTTGGGGACAGGGCTCGACACTGAAGCTTTCTTT. The complete variable domain, with remaining parts taken from reference TRBV7-9 and TRBJ1-1, reads DTGVSQNPRHKITKRGQNVTFRCDPISEHNRLYWYRQTLGQGPEFLTYFQNEAQLEKSRLLSDRFSAERPKGSFSTLEIQRTEQGDSAMYLCASSLGTGLDTEAFFGQGTRLTVV.

J is TRBJ2-1 and V is TRBV9; D call uncertain. Germline values: CDR1 SGDLS, CDR2 YYNGEE. The germline V and J ends were trimmed by 3 bases and 10 bases, with 8 bases remaining between them. CDR3 length: 11 amino acids. In DNA, the CDR3 is TGTGCCAGCAGCGCCAGGAACGAGCAGTTCTTC. This translates into CASSARNEQFF. The full variable domain, completed using reference TRBV9 and TRBJ2-1, is DSGVTQTPKHLITATGQRVTLRCSPRSGDLSVYWYQQSLDQGLQFLIQYYNGEERAKGNILERFSAQQFPDLHSELNLSSLELGDSALYFCASSARNEQFFGPGTRLTVL.

The V call is TRBV29-1, the J call TRBJ2-1; no reliable D call. Germline CDR1 reads SQVTM; CDR2 reads ANQGSEA. V dropped 0 bases and J dropped 5 bases, with 8 bases sitting between them. This CDR3 region has 13 residues. This chain's CDR3 is CSVEEWRNNEQFF. CDR3 bases: TGCAGCGTTGAAGAGTGGAGAAACAATGAGCAGTTCTTC.